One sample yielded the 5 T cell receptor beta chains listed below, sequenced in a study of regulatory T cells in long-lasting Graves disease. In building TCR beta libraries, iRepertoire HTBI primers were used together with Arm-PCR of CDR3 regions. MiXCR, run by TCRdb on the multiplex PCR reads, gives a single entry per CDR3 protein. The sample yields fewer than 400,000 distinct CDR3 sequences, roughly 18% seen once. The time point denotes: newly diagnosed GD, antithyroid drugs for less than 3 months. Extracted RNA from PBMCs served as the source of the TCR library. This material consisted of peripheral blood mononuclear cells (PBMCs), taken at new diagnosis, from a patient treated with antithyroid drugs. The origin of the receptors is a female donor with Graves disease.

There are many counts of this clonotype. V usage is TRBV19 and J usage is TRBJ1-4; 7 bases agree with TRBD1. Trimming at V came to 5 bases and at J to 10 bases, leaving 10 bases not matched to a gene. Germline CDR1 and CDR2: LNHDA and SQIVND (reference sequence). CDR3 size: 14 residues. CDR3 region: CASSRGGGDRKLFF. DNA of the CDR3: TGTGCCAGTAGTCGTGGCGGAGGGGACAGAAAACTGTTTTTT.

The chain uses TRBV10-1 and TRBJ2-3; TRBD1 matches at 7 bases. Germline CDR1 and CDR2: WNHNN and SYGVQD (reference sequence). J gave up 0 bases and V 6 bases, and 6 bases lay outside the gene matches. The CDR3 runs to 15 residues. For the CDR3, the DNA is TGCGCCAGCAGCACCGGGACAGAGAGCACAGATACGCAGTATTTT. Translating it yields CASSTGTESTDTQYF.

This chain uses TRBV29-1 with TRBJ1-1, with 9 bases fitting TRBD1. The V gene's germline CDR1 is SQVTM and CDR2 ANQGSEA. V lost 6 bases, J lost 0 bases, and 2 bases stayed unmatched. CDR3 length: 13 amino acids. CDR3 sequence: CSVGTGMNTEAFF. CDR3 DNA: TGCAGCGTGGGGACAGGGATGAACACTGAAGCTTTCTTT.

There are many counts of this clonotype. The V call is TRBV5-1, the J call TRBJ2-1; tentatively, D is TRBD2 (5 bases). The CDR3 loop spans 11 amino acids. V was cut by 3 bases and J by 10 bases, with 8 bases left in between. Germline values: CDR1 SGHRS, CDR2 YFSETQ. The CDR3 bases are TGCGCCAGCAGCTATTCGGGGGAGCAGTTCTTC. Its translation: CASSYSGEQFF. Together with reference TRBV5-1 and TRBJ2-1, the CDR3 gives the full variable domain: KAGVTQTPRYLIKTRGQQVTLSCSPISGHRSVSWYQQTPGQGLQFLFEYFSETQRNKGNFPGRFSGRQFSNSRSEMNVSTLELGDSALYLCASSYSGEQFFGPGTRLTVL.

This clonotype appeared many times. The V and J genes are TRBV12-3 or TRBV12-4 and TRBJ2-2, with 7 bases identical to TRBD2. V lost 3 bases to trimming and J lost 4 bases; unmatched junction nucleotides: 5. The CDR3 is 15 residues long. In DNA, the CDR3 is TGTGCCAGCAGTTTTGGCGGGAGTAGCACCGGGGAGCTGTTTTTT. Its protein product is CASSFGGSSTGELFF.